The clone carrying this TCR beta chain was seen a handful of times. The same CDR3 is also encoded by other DNA sequences in this sample. The V gene's germline CDR1 is MDHEN and CDR2 SYDVKM. CDR3 length equals 13 residues. The ends lost 6 bases at V and 2 bases at J; junction bases unmatched: 0. A multiplex PCR was run with 60 Vbeta primers and 13 Jbeta primers. Profiling relied on immunoSEQ multiplex PCR, and the TCRdb table lists in-frame clones only, not all of them. Found here are around 110,000 clones, 9.5% of them singletons; the top ten hold 3% to 3.5%. This record comes from a study of cytomegalovirus exposure and HLA in healthy donors. Study context: There were 117 million unique TCR beta sequences, drawn from about 180 million T cells, in an earlier analysis. Of 398 genotyped donors, 81% clustered with self-reported Caucasian donors.

Sequenced material: PBMCs. V is TRBV28 and J is TRBJ2-7, with 11 bases that match TRBD2. The clonotype was recovered from a man aged 30 to 39 in good health and CMV-seronegative. The CDR3 region has the DNA TGTGCCAGCAGGACTAGCGGGACCTACGAGCAGTACTTC. Translation: CASRTSGTYEQYF.